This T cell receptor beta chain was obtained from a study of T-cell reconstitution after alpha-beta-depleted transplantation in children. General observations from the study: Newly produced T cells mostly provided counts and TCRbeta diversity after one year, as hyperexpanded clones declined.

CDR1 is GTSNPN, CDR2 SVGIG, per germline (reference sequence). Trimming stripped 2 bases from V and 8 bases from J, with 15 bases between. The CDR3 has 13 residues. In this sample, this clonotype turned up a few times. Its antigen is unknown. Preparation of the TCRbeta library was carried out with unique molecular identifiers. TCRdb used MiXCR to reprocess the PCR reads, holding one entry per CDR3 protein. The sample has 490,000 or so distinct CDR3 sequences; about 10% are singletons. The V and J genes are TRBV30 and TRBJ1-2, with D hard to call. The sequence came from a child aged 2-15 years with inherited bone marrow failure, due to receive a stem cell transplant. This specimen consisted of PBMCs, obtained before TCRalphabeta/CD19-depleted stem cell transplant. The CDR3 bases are TGTGCCTGGAGTCCCAGTGTGCTGGGCGGCTACACCTTC. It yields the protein CAWSPSVLGGYTF. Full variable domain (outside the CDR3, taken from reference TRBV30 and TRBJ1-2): SQTIHQWPATLVQPVGSPLSLECTVEGTSNPNLYWYRQAAGRGLQLLFYSVGIGQISSEVPQNLSASRPQDRQFILSSKKLLLSDSGFYLCAWSPSVLGGYTFGSGTRLTVV.